Below, 14 T cell receptor beta chains from the same sample are listed, as sequenced in a study of spatial heterogeneity in lung cancer. Each CDR3 protein gets one entry after TCRdb re-called the 5' RACE reads with MiXCR. The table shows a few thousand distinct CDR3 sequences, with about 31% occurring only once. Documented time point: sample taken at primary tumor resection. No cells were sorted before sequencing. The whole RNA sequenced was extracted from tumor, nontumor lung or frozen PBMC. Sequenced here: PBMCs, sampled at surgery. These receptors were obtained from a male donor with early-stage non-small cell lung cancer.

This clonotype was seen a few times. This CDR3 is CASSEGPGTGELFF. Here the CDR3 DNA reads TGTGCCAGCAGTGAAGGTCCAGGCACCGGGGAGCTGTTTTTT. V is TRBV6-1 and J is TRBJ2-2; D call uncertain. The ends were cut back, 1 base at V and 4 bases at J, with 7 bases in the middle. CDR1 is MNHNS, CDR2 SASEGT, per germline. CDR3 length: 14 amino acids.

This clonotype has a count of ten or more. The V gene is TRBV12-3 or TRBV12-4, the J gene TRBJ2-7; TRBD2 aligns across 8 bases. The CDR3 extends over 13 amino acids. Losses at the gene ends were 6 bases for V and 2 bases for J; bases not matched to a gene: 3. The CDR3 is CASSIAGPYEQYF. The DNA of the CDR3 is TGTGCCAGCAGCATAGCGGGACCCTACGAGCAGTACTTC.

The sample holds a few counts of this clonotype. This chain links TRBV27 with TRBJ2-1; D gene uncertain. Germline V gives CDR1 MNHEY, CDR2 SMNVEV (reference sequence). The CDR3 consists of 15 residues. The V and J ends lost 2 bases and 0 bases respectively, with 8 bases between them. The CDR3 DNA follows: TGTGCCAGCAGTTTACACTTGAGCTCCTACAATGAGCAGTTCTTC. This codes for CASSLHLSSYNEQFF.

In its sample, this clonotype was seen once. The V call is TRBV3-1, the J call TRBJ2-6; 9 nucleotides agree with TRBD1. Unmatched junction bases numbered 4, after V lost 4 bases and J lost 0 bases. Per germline, CDR1 LGHDT and CDR2 YNNKEL (reference sequence). The CDR3 runs 17 residues. The CDR3 is CASSPGTGTSGANVLTF. CDR3 DNA sequence: TGTGCCAGCAGCCCGGGGACAGGGACCTCTGGGGCCAACGTCCTGACTTTC. Together with reference TRBV3-1 and TRBJ2-6, the CDR3 gives the full variable domain: DTAVSQTPKYLVTQMGNDKSIKCEQNLGHDTMYWYKQDSKKFLKIMFSYNNKELIINETVPNRFSPKSPDKAHLNLHINSLELGDSAVYFCASSPGTGTSGANVLTFGAGSRLTVL.

The rearrangement uses TRBV4-1 and TRBJ2-7, with D possibly matching TRBD1 (6 bases). Between the trimmed V and J ends, which lost 7 bases and 8 bases, there was a span of 21 bases. The germline V gene encodes CDR1 MGHRA and CDR2 YSYEKL. The CDR3 has 14 residues. This CDR3 is CASKGGTDMDKQYF. The CDR3 DNA is TGCGCCAGCAAAGGGGGTACCGACATGGACAAGCAGTACTTC.

This clonotype is classed as medium-sized. The rearrangement uses TRBV6-2 or TRBV6-3 and TRBJ2-5; D not certain. Germline V lookup: CDR1 MNHEY, CDR2 SVGEGT. V shed 7 bases and J shed 5 bases, with 17 bases lying between them. This CDR3 contains 14 residues. The CDR3 DNA sequence: TGTGCCAGCACTGACACCCTATGGTGGGAGACCCAGTACTTC. Its translation is CASTDTLWWETQYF.

This clonotype has at least ten counts. V gene TRBV28 combines with J gene TRBJ1-1; D gene ambiguous. Germline assignment: CDR1 MDHEN and CDR2 SYDVKM. There are 13 residues in the CDR3. Between the trimmed V and J ends, which lost 6 bases and 4 bases, there was a span of 12 bases. CDR3: CASRLLSATEAFF. In nucleotides, the CDR3 is TGTGCCAGCAGACTACTCTCGGCCACTGAAGCTTTCTTT.

This clonotype has only a few counts. V usage is TRBV9 and J usage is TRBJ2-1, with D unresolved. V lost 4 bases, J lost 9 bases, and 17 bases lay in between. The CDR3 covers 14 residues. Germline CDR1 and CDR2: SGDLS and YYNGEE. CDR3 sequence: CASSSSRQSLEQFF. In DNA form, the CDR3 reads TGTGCCAGCAGCTCCTCCCGGCAGTCCCTTGAGCAGTTCTTC.

This clonotype was seen ten or more times. CDR3 DNA sequence: TGCAGCGTTGAAGGGACAGGGGTGGAATCCTTCAACTATGGCTACACCTTC. Translation: CSVEGTGVESFNYGYTF. This sequence joins TRBV29-1 and TRBJ1-2; the match to TRBD1 covers 9 bases. J gave up 2 bases and V 1 base, and 11 bases lay outside the gene matches. The germline V gene encodes CDR1 SQVTM and CDR2 ANQGSEA. The CDR3 is 17 amino acids.

This clonotype was seen ten or more times. CDR3 sequence: CASSGLTDTQYF. The DNA of the CDR3 is TGTGCCAGCAGCGGACTCACAGATACGCAGTATTTT. The chain links TRBV7-9 to TRBJ2-3; D might be TRBD2 (5 bases). The CDR3 extends over 12 amino acids. Germline V gives CDR1 SEHNR, CDR2 FQNEAQ (reference sequence). V was pared by 5 bases and J by 2 bases, with 5 bases between.

In this sample, this clonotype turned up a few times. The chain links TRBV29-1 to TRBJ2-1, with a possible D match to TRBD2 (6 bases). V lost 4 bases and J lost 5, with 21 bases in between. This CDR3 contains 16 residues. The germline V gene has CDR1 SQVTM and CDR2 ANQGSEA. The chain's CDR3 is CSVGSRDSTYHNEQFF. For the CDR3, the DNA is TGCAGCGTTGGTTCCCGGGACTCAACCTATCACAATGAGCAGTTCTTC.

The table lists this clonotype with many counts. The rearrangement links TRBV4-1 to TRBJ1-5, with D hard to call. Germline V gene lookup returns CDR1 MGHRA and CDR2 YSYEKL. This CDR3 contains 16 residues. The V and J ends lost 0 bases and 3 bases respectively, with 12 bases between them. CDR3: CASSQDWLGFNQPQHF. CDR3 coding DNA: TGCGCCAGCAGCCAAGATTGGTTAGGGTTCAATCAGCCCCAGCATTTT.

The J gene is TRBJ2-7, the V gene TRBV18; the match to TRBD2 covers 9 bases. CDR3 length: 15 amino acids. V lost 0 bases to trimming and J lost 2 bases; unmatched junction nucleotides: 2. CDR1 KGHSH and CDR2 LQKENI come from the germline V gene. The CDR3 DNA follows: TGTGCCAGCTCACCACCGCCTAGCGGGGCCTACGAGCAGTACTTC. Residues: CASSPPPSGAYEQYF.

This clonotype was seen a few times. The chain combines TRBV7-3 with TRBJ2-6; unclear D gene. The V end lost 0 bases, the J end lost 0 bases, and 9 bases lay between the germline ends. The CDR3 loop spans 17 amino acids. Germline CDR1 reads SGHTA; CDR2 reads FQGTGA. CDR3 coding DNA: TGTGCCAGCAGCTTAACTTCGGGCCTCTCTGGGGCCAACGTCCTGACTTTC. Protein sequence: CASSLTSGLSGANVLTF.